This section outlines one T cell receptor (beta chain) sequence together with its context. Assay: immunoSEQ multiplex PCR; the TCRdb copy retains only in-frame clones and omits some. Among 30,000 to 35,000 clones listed, over 75% were seen once. This sample is part of a study of OX40 agonist ivuxolimab in advanced cancers. Germline assignment: CDR1 MDHEN and CDR2 SYDVKM. Trimming took off 6 bases at V and 4 bases at J, with 16 bases between the two ends. CDR3 length: 14 amino acids. The chain recombines TRBV28 with TRBJ2-7; tentative D call: TRBD2 (5 bases). The sequenced sample was CD4+ or CD8+ T cells sorted from blood, obtained in a trial of the OX40 agonist ivuxolimab. The sequence was collected from an adult with an advanced solid tumor such as melanoma, head and neck, liver or kidney cancer. This chain's CDR3 is CASRSSAGPYEQYF. The CDR3 bases are TGTGCCAGCAGGTCCTCGGCGGGCCCATACGAGCAGTACTTC.